These 7 T cell receptor beta chains share one sample of origin, sequenced in a study of blood T cell repertoires in COVID-19. Sequencing used immunoSEQ multiplex PCR; TCRdb keeps in-frame clones, though not all of them. This sample has more than 300,000 clones; more than 75% occur once, and the top ten carry 1.2%. The sample taken for sequencing was PBMCs or T cells enriched from blood (not recorded which). These receptors were taken from a woman younger than 35 who had recovered from COVID-19.

This chain links TRBV6-2 or TRBV6-3 with TRBJ1-1; D is uncertain. V was cut by 0 bases and J by 5 bases, with 16 bases left in between. Germline lookup yields CDR1 MNHEY and CDR2 SVGEGT. The CDR3 is 16 amino acids. For the CDR3, the DNA is TGTGCCAGCAGTTACTCGGGCATTTTAGTTCGGACTGAAGCTTTCTTT. This codes for CASSYSGILVRTEAFF.

The chain combines TRBV5-8 with TRBJ1-4; 9 nucleotides agree with TRBD1. Germline V CDR1 and CDR2: SGHTS, YDEGEE. This CDR3 has 14 residues. J gave up 6 bases and V 4 bases, and 4 bases lay outside the gene matches. In DNA, the CDR3 is TGTGCCAGCAGCATTGACAGGGGGTATGAAAAACTGTTTTTT. As protein: CASSIDRGYEKLFF. Drawing the rest from reference TRBV5-8 and TRBJ1-4, the complete variable domain is EAGVTQSPTHLIKTRGQQATLRCSPISGHTSVYWYQQALGLGLQFLLWYDEGEERNRGNFPPRFSGRQFPNYSSELNVNALELEDSALYLCASSIDRGYEKLFFGSGTQLSVL.

The chain recombines TRBV7-2 with TRBJ2-1; D is ambiguous. The CDR3 length is 11 residues. CDR1 and CDR2 from the germline V gene are SGHTA and FQGNSA. Trimming cost V 5 bases and J 8 bases, with 7 bases left between them. The CDR3 nucleotides read TGTGCCAGCAGCCTCACAGATGAGCAGTTCTTC. It translates to CASSLTDEQFF.

This chain connects TRBV3-1 (or the pseudogene TRBV3-2) to TRBJ1-5; D is unclear. V dropped 1 base and J dropped 4 bases, with 11 bases sitting between them. The CDR3 totals 15 residues. The germline gives CDR1 LGHDT, CDR2 YNNKEL (reference sequence). The CDR3: CASSQAGRDNQPQHF. The CDR3 nucleotides are TGTGCCAGCAGCCAAGCAGGACGGGATAATCAGCCCCAGCATTTT.

J is TRBJ1-4 and V is TRBV5-1; 7 nucleotides line up with TRBD1. V was clipped by 0 bases and J by 7 bases; unmatched bases: 3. The CDR3 runs to 14 residues. Germline V CDR1 and CDR2: SGHRS, YFSETQ. CDR3: CASSLEGAAEKLFF. CDR3 sequence (DNA): TGCGCCAGCAGCTTGGAGGGGGCGGCTGAAAAACTGTTTTTT.

The chain links TRBV10-1 to TRBJ1-1; 7 nucleotides match TRBD1. Germline V CDR1 and CDR2: WNHNN, SYGVQD (reference sequence). With 5 bases clipped from V and 5 bases from J, the junction kept 8 bases outside the gene matches. The CDR3 is made up of 14 amino acids. The CDR3, as DNA: TGCGCCAGCAGTCCTGCCGGCAGGGGGACTGAAGCTTTCTTT. Amino acid sequence: CASSPAGRGTEAFF.

The chain links TRBV24-1 to TRBJ1-1; D perhaps matches TRBD1 (5 bases). This CDR3 is built from 17 residues. The germline V and J ends were trimmed by 2 bases and 4 bases, with 19 bases remaining between them. The germline V gene encodes CDR1 KGHDR and CDR2 SFDVKD. The CDR3 nucleotides read TGTGCCACCAGTGATTCCCCCCAGGGCCGGGGAGGCACTGAAGCTTTCTTT. Protein: CATSDSPQGRGGTEAFF.